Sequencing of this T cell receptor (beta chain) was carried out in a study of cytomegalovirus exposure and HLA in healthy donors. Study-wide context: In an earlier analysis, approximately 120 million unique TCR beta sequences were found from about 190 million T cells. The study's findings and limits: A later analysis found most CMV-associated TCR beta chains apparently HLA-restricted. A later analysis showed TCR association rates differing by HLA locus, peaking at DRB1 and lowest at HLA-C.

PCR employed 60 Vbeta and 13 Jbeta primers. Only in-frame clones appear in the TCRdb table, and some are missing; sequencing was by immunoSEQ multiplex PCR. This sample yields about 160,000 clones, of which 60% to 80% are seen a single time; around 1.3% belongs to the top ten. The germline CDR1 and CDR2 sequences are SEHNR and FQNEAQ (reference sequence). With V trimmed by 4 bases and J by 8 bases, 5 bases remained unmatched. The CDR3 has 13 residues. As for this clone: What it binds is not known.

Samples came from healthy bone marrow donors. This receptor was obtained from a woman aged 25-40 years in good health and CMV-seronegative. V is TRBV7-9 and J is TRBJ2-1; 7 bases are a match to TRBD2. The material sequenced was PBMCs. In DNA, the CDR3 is TGTGCCAGCAGCTATGGGGGAGGGTATGAGCAGTTCTTC. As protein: CASSYGGGYEQFF.